Presented here are 11 T cell receptor beta chains from one specimen sequenced in a study of blood T cell repertoires in COVID-19. Some clones are missing from TCRdb's copy, which holds only in-frame ones; the method was immunoSEQ multiplex PCR. The data show some 320,000 clones, with roughly 85% seen just once and around 1.9% held by the top ten. What was sequenced was PBMCs or T cells enriched from blood (not recorded which). These receptor sequences come from a woman in her thirties who had been exposed to COVID-19.

In this sample, this clone turned up once. The chain employs TRBV4-2 and TRBJ2-5, with D perhaps matching TRBD2 (5 bases). This CDR3 has 14 residues. V was cut by 3 bases and J by 5 bases, with 13 bases left in between. Germline V gives CDR1 LGHNA, CDR2 YNFKEQ. CDR3 bases: TGTGCCAGCAGCCATTCCGGGGTGGAGGAGACCCAGTACTTC. This encodes CASSHSGVEETQYF.

V usage is TRBV27 and J usage is TRBJ1-2, with D hard to call. V was cut by 2 bases and J by 1 base, with 11 bases left in between. The CDR3 length is 15 residues. Germline-derived CDR1 and CDR2 are MNHEY and SMNVEV (reference sequence). For the CDR3, the DNA is TGTGCCAGCAGTTTACTCCCTCTAGGTAACTATGGCTACACCTTC. It yields the protein CASSLLPLGNYGYTF.

This sequence joins TRBV4-1 and TRBJ2-6; 8 nucleotides line up with TRBD2. Germline V gene sequence: CDR1 MGHRA, CDR2 YSYEKL. V trimming: 0 bases; J trimming: 2 bases; junction bases outside the gene matches: 6. The CDR3 is made up of 18 amino acids. The CDR3 DNA is TGCGCCAGCAGCCAAGATCTTAGCGGGGACACTGGGGCCAACGTCCTGACTTTC. As protein: CASSQDLSGDTGANVLTF.

The chain carries TRBV30 and TRBJ1-2; perhaps TRBD1 as D (5 bases). The CDR3 covers 15 residues. CDR1 is GTSNPN, CDR2 SVGIG, per germline (reference sequence). Trimming left V 7 bases short and J 1 base short, with 19 bases between. CDR3 nucleotides: TGTGCCTCCGAATTCGTGTATAGGGGTAACTATGGCTACACCTTC. It translates to CASEFVYRGNYGYTF.

The chain carries TRBV10-2 and TRBJ1-2, with D perhaps TRBD1 (5 bases). Deletions cut 6 bases from V and 4 bases from J, with 9 bases between. The V gene's germline CDR1 is WSHSY and CDR2 SAAADI. The CDR3 loop spans 12 amino acids. The CDR3 is CASSAGVYGYTF. The CDR3, as DNA: TGCGCCAGCAGCGCGGGGGTCTATGGCTACACCTTC.

The gene calls are TRBV2 and TRBJ1-5; the D gene is possibly TRBD1 (5 bases). This CDR3 comprises 14 residues. Trimming cost V 6 bases and J 0 bases, with 9 bases left between them. CDR1 SNHLY and CDR2 FYNNEI come from the germline V gene. Written as DNA, the CDR3 is TGTGCCAGCAGGGACACTCATAGCAATCAGCCCCAGCATTTT. Amino acid sequence: CASRDTHSNQPQHF.

J is TRBJ1-5 and V is TRBV28; no reliable D call. CDR3 length: 14 residues. With 6 bases removed from V and 3 bases from J, the gap between germline ends came to 12 bases. Germline values: CDR1 MDHEN, CDR2 SYDVKM. The CDR3 region is CASSRIRDNQPQHF. DNA of the CDR3: TGTGCCAGCAGCCGGATACGGGACAATCAGCCCCAGCATTTT.

A single count supports this clone. The J gene is TRBJ1-1, the V gene TRBV27, with unresolved D. Looked up from germline, CDR1 is MNHEY and CDR2 is SMNVEV (reference sequence). CDR3 length: 14 amino acids. The V end was cut by 5 bases, the J end by 0 bases, with 10 bases between. Here the CDR3 reads CASSRAGLNTEAFF. Written as DNA, the CDR3 is TGTGCCAGCAGTCGGGCGGGGTTGAACACTGAAGCTTTCTTT.

This clone was picked up one time. The CDR3 bases are TGTGCCGGCGGTAGGAGGGAATCTGGGGCCAACGTCCTGACTTTC. Its translation: CAGGRRESGANVLTF. This chain joins TRBV5-4 and TRBJ2-6; possible D gene TRBD2, 6 bases. Trimming took 10 bases from V and 1 from J, leaving 15 bases between them. Germline lookup yields CDR1 SGHNT and CDR2 YYREEE (reference sequence). CDR3 size: 15 residues.

This clone has just a few counts. Other DNA sequences in this specimen translate into the identical CDR3. The CDR3 is CAWNRQGGNQPQHF. The DNA for the CDR3 is TGTGCCTGGAACCGACAGGGTGGCAATCAGCCCCAGCATTTT. V and J are TRBV30 and TRBJ1-5; 7 bases align to TRBD1. This CDR3 has 14 amino acids. The germline gives CDR1 GTSNPN, CDR2 SVGIG (reference sequence). Trimming removed 4 bases from V and 2 bases from J; junction bases left unmatched: 5.

The rearrangement uses TRBV9 and TRBJ2-3; TRBD2 matches at 12 bases. The CDR3 runs 17 residues. Germline V lookup: CDR1 SGDLS, CDR2 YYNGEE. V lost 0 bases, J lost 6 bases, and 8 bases stayed unmatched. The CDR3 DNA is TGTGCCAGCAGCGTAGGTATGACTAGCGGGAGTAGGGATACGCAGTATTTT. Amino acids: CASSVGMTSGSRDTQYF.